These 24 T cell receptor beta chains were all obtained from the same sample, sequenced in a study of monozygotic twins with cystic fibrosis. Generated by immunoSEQ multiplex PCR, the TCRdb table keeps only in-frame clones and is missing some. The sample records over 9,500 clones, 75% to 85% being singletons. Sequenced: blood. All receptors derive from a man aged 18 to 35 with cystic fibrosis.

The V and J genes are TRBV7-8 and TRBJ1-1; no reliable D call. The germline gives CDR1 SGHVS, CDR2 FQNEAQ. This CDR3 is built from 15 residues. Trimming removed 1 base from V and 1 base from J, with 10 bases in between. CDR3 amino acids: CASSLGVSANTEAFF. In DNA, the CDR3 is TGTGCCAGCAGCTTAGGAGTATCAGCGAACACTGAAGCTTTCTTT.

The CDR3 nucleotides are TGTGCCAGCAGTGTGGGACAGGAAAGCACAGATACGCAGTATTTT. Amino acid sequence: CASSVGQESTDTQYF. V and J are TRBV6-4 and TRBJ2-3; 8 bases are shared with TRBD1. V lost 4 bases and J lost 0; bases outside the gene matches: 3. The CDR3 totals 15 residues. Per the germline V gene, CDR1 is MRHNA and CDR2 is SNTAGT.

The genes are TRBV9 and TRBJ2-2; the D call may be TRBD1 or TRBD2 (5 bases each). The V gene's germline CDR1 is SGDLS and CDR2 YYNGEE. CDR3 length: 15 residues. Trimming took off 2 bases at V and 4 bases at J, with 12 bases between the two ends. The CDR3 loop reads CASSVGDRSTGELFF. In DNA form, the CDR3 reads TGTGCCAGCAGCGTGGGAGACAGAAGCACCGGGGAGCTGTTTTTT. Using reference TRBV9 and TRBJ2-2 for the parts outside the CDR3, the full variable domain is DSGVTQTPKHLITATGQRVTLRCSPRSGDLSVYWYQQSLDQGLQFLIQYYNGEERAKGNILERFSAQQFPDLHSELNLSSLELGDSALYFCASSVGDRSTGELFFGEGSRLTVL.

The gene calls are TRBV15 and TRBJ1-4; D is uncertain. Germline V lookup: CDR1 LNHNV, CDR2 YYDKDF (reference sequence). V lost 0 bases, J lost 0 bases, and 8 bases lay in between. The CDR3 is 16 residues long. The CDR3 here is CATSRDLRTTNEKLFF. The CDR3 DNA is TGTGCCACCAGCAGAGATTTGCGGACAACTAATGAAAAACTGTTTTTT.

A few counts support this clone. V and J are TRBV9 and TRBJ2-2; 7 positions agree with TRBD2. Per the germline V gene, CDR1 is SGDLS and CDR2 is YYNGEE. CDR3 length: 15 residues. The J segment lost 1 base and the V segment lost 2 bases, leaving 2 bases of the junction unmatched. CDR3 sequence reads: CASSVGGRNTGELFF. The CDR3, as DNA: TGTGCCAGCAGCGTTGGCGGGAGGAACACCGGGGAGCTGTTTTTT.

The chain combines TRBV30 with TRBJ2-1, with 9 bases that match TRBD2. V dropped 4 bases and J dropped 4; count of bases not matched to a gene: 2. There are 13 residues in the CDR3. CDR1 is GTSNPN and CDR2 is SVGIG in the germline V gene (reference sequence). CDR3 sequence reads: CAWIAGGYNEQFF. In DNA, the CDR3 is TGTGCCTGGATCGCGGGAGGGTACAATGAGCAGTTCTTC.

This clone was picked up a small number of times. V is TRBV12-5 and J is TRBJ1-5; TRBD1 aligns across 7 bases. The germline V gene has CDR1 LGHNT and CDR2 FRNRAP. Trimming removed 5 bases from V and 3 bases from J; junction bases left unmatched: 4. This CDR3 is 14 amino acids long. CDR3 DNA: TGTGCTAGTGGTCCGGGACAGCTCAATCAGCCCCAGCATTTT. Its translation: CASGPGQLNQPQHF.

The V and J genes are TRBV9 and TRBJ2-2; 12 nucleotides match TRBD2. The CDR3 totals 18 residues. Trimming at V came to 0 bases and at J to 3 bases, leaving 6 bases not matched to a gene. The germline gives CDR1 SGDLS, CDR2 YYNGEE. This CDR3 reads CASSVGLAGGPHTGELFF. As DNA, the CDR3 is TGTGCCAGCAGCGTAGGGCTAGCGGGGGGGCCTCACACCGGGGAGCTGTTTTTT.

J is TRBJ2-7 and V is TRBV28; TRBD1 matches 12 bases. Trimming removed 6 bases from V and 3 bases from J; junction bases left unmatched: 9. The CDR3 is made up of 16 amino acids. Looked up from germline, CDR1 is MDHEN and CDR2 is SYDVKM. The CDR3 DNA sequence: TGTGCCAGCAGGTTAGGCGGGACAGGGGGCAACTACGAGCAGTACTTC. Its translation: CASRLGGTGGNYEQYF. The full variable domain, rest sourced from reference TRBV28 and TRBJ2-7, is DVKVTQSSRYLVKRTGEKVFLECVQDMDHENMFWYRQDPGLGLRLIYFSYDVKMKEKGDIPEGYSVSREKKERFSLILESASTNQTSMYLCASRLGGTGGNYEQYFGPGTRLTVT.

The gene calls are TRBV6-5 and TRBJ2-7; 7 bases are a match to TRBD1. The junction had 13 bases not matched to a gene; V was cut back by 5 bases and J by 6 bases. Germline-derived CDR1 and CDR2 are MNHEY and SVGAGI. This CDR3 comprises 15 residues. This CDR3 is CASSPRLRQGAEQYF. The CDR3 coding sequence is TGTGCCAGCAGTCCCCGCCTGCGACAGGGTGCCGAGCAGTACTTC.

In nucleotides, the CDR3 is TGCGCCAGCAGTGATCAGGGGGTAGAAACTGAAGCTTTCTTT. Amino acid sequence: CASSDQGVETEAFF. The chain carries TRBV10-1 and TRBJ1-1; the match to TRBD1 covers 7 bases. This CDR3 spans 14 amino acids. CDR1 is WNHNN, CDR2 SYGVQD, per germline (reference sequence). V dropped 3 bases and J dropped 5; count of bases not matched to a gene: 6.

V is TRBV5-5 and J is TRBJ2-1, with 7 bases lining up with TRBD1. This CDR3 is built from 15 residues. CDR1 and CDR2 (germline): SGHKS, YYEKEE (reference sequence). The trim removed 4 bases at V and 0 bases at J, leaving 4 bases unmatched. The CDR3 sequence is CASSMGDSSYNEQFF. In DNA form, the CDR3 reads TGTGCCAGCAGCATGGGGGACAGCTCCTACAATGAGCAGTTCTTC. The full variable domain, in which reference TRBV5-5 and TRBJ2-1 provide the parts outside the CDR3, is DAGVTQSPTHLIKTRGQQVTLRCSPISGHKSVSWYQQVLGQGPQFIFQYYEKEERGRGNFPDRFSARQFPNYSSELNVNALLLGDSALYLCASSMGDSSYNEQFFGPGTRLTVL.

The chain recombines TRBV28 with TRBJ1-6, with no clear D. Trimming removed 6 bases from V and 0 bases from J, with 9 bases in between. This CDR3 is 15 amino acids long. Germline V lookup: CDR1 MDHEN, CDR2 SYDVKM. The CDR3: CASREYGSYNSPLHF. The CDR3 nucleotides read TGTGCCAGCAGGGAATATGGCTCCTATAATTCACCCCTCCACTTT.

This clone has more than one count but fewer than ten. J is TRBJ2-7 and V is TRBV4-1; D remains ambiguous. V was cut by 1 base and J by 6 bases, with 4 bases left in between. The germline V gene encodes CDR1 MGHRA and CDR2 YSYEKL. This CDR3 has 11 amino acids. The CDR3 sequence: CASSQGREQYF. The CDR3, as DNA: TGCGCCAGCAGCCAAGGTCGCGAGCAGTACTTC.

The chain has TRBV19 and TRBJ2-7; the match to TRBD1 covers 7 bases. The germline V gene has CDR1 LNHDA and CDR2 SQIVND (reference sequence). The CDR3 contains 13 residues. Trimming took 2 bases from V and 5 from J; bases not matched to a gene: 3. The CDR3 nucleotides are TGTGCCAGTAGTATACTAGGGGGCCACGAGCAGTACTTC. Translating it yields CASSILGGHEQYF.

The chain couples TRBV2 to TRBJ2-3; D not certain. This CDR3 comprises 13 residues. The V gene's germline CDR1 is SNHLY and CDR2 FYNNEI. Between the trimmed V and J ends, which lost 3 bases and 1 base, there was a span of 5 bases. CDR3 sequence (DNA): TGTGCCAGCAGTGACTGGGGCACAGATACGCAGTATTTT. Residues: CASSDWGTDTQYF.

The rearrangement links TRBV14 to TRBJ2-4, with a tentative D call TRBD2 (6 bases). Germline CDR1 reads SGHDN; CDR2 reads FVKESK. V was cut by 1 base and J by 7 bases, with 11 bases left in between. CDR3 length: 14 residues. The CDR3 nucleotides are TGTGCCAGCAGCCAAGCGGGGACTTGGAACATTCAGTACTTC. Translation gives CASSQAGTWNIQYF.

This chain uses TRBV5-5 with TRBJ2-5; D perhaps matches TRBD2 (6 bases). CDR1 and CDR2 (germline): SGHKS, YYEKEE (reference sequence). The CDR3 length is 14 residues. Trimming pared 7 bases from V and 5 bases from J, leaving 18 bases between. Written as DNA, the CDR3 is TGTGCCAGCGCCTTGGGACTCCCGGGGGAGACCCAGTACTTC. It is translated as CASALGLPGETQYF.

This chain joins TRBV15 and TRBJ2-4; D is perhaps TRBD1 (6 bases). This CDR3 has 13 amino acids. Trimming stripped 9 bases from V and 8 bases from J, with 17 bases between. Germline V gives CDR1 LNHNV, CDR2 YYDKDF (reference sequence). The chain's CDR3 is CATSAQGSDIQYF. The CDR3 region has the DNA TGTGCCACGTCTGCCCAGGGGTCGGACATTCAGTACTTC.

The chain couples TRBV5-6 to TRBJ1-4; 8 bases line up with TRBD1. The CDR3 runs 18 residues. CDR1 is SGHDT and CDR2 is YYEEEE in the germline V gene. V shed 2 bases and J 3 bases; nucleotides not matched to a gene: 12. CDR3 region: CASSFGQGAEDPNEKLFF. Here the CDR3 DNA reads TGTGCCAGCAGCTTTGGCCAGGGGGCGGAGGACCCTAATGAAAAACTGTTTTTT.

The chain couples TRBV18 to TRBJ1-1; TRBD1 aligns across 7 bases. The CDR3 is 14 amino acids. Germline V lookup: CDR1 KGHSH, CDR2 LQKENI. With V trimmed by 5 bases and J by 6 bases, 9 bases remained unmatched. The CDR3 nucleotides read TGTGCCAGCTCAGAACAGGGGAAGGTGTCTGAAGCTTTCTTT. The encoded protein is CASSEQGKVSEAFF.

This chain links TRBV5-1 with TRBJ1-1; D is uncertain. Trimming removed 3 bases from V and 0 bases from J, with 12 bases in between. There are 15 residues in the CDR3. Germline V gene lookup returns CDR1 SGHRS and CDR2 YFSETQ. DNA for the CDR3: TGCGCCAGCAGCTCCACAAGTCCTATGAACACTGAAGCTTTCTTT. Amino acids: CASSSTSPMNTEAFF.

V is TRBV2 and J is TRBJ2-7; D remains ambiguous. V shed 6 bases and J shed 1 base, with 10 bases lying between them. The CDR3 sequence is 13 residues long. The germline CDR1 and CDR2 sequences are SNHLY and FYNNEI. CDR3 nucleotide sequence: TGTGCCAGCAGGAAGGTCGGGTCCTACGAGCAGTACTTC. Its protein product is CASRKVGSYEQYF.

The chain combines TRBV6-6 with TRBJ1-1; 7 positions agree with TRBD1. The CDR3 consists of 15 residues. The germline CDR1 and CDR2 sequences are MNHNY and SVGAGI (reference sequence). V gave up 6 bases and J gave up 4 bases; unmatched junction bases: 11. In nucleotides, the CDR3 is TGTGCCAGCAGCTCGGGCAGGGGGAGAAGCACTGAAGCTTTCTTT. Translated, it gives CASSSGRGRSTEAFF.